The entry below describes one T cell receptor (beta chain). Its antigen is undetermined. Excluded were patients having autoimmune disease history or systemic immunosuppression. The V gene's germline CDR1 is MNHEY and CDR2 SVGAGI. Trimming stripped 0 bases from V and 2 bases from J, with 11 bases between. This CDR3 contains 16 residues. This specimen belongs to a study of OX40 agonist ivuxolimab in advanced cancers. Study as a whole: Patients undergoing dose escalation presented with hepatocellular carcinoma, melanoma, renal cell or head and neck cancer.

The study, taken as a whole, reports: The antigens recognized by the expanded peripheral T cells, that is their antigen specificity, were not determined.

Assay: immunoSEQ multiplex PCR; the TCRdb copy retains only in-frame clones and omits some. The table has about 76,000 clones, 85% seen once. This chain uses TRBV6-5 with TRBJ2-1; TRBD1 or TRBD2 may be the D gene (6 bases each). The origin of this receptor is an adult with an advanced solid tumor such as melanoma, head and neck, liver or kidney cancer. Sequenced here: CD4+ or CD8+ T cells sorted from blood, sampled in a trial of the OX40 agonist ivuxolimab. The CDR3 bases are TGTGCCAGCAGTTACTCAAGGGGGGCCCCCTACAATGAGCAGTTCTTC. It specifies CASSYSRGAPYNEQFF.